The rows below give T cell receptor beta chains drawn from one sample of a study of cytomegalovirus exposure and HLA in healthy donors. Some clones are missing from TCRdb's copy, which holds only in-frame ones; the method was immunoSEQ multiplex PCR. The sample holds hundreds of thousands of clones, around nine tenths seen once. Material: PBMCs. Receptors originate from a woman under 30 in good health and CMV-seropositive. The CDR3 runs from the conserved cysteine through the conserved F or W. D genes are given only for firm matches. Expanded clones are given a class, and other clones once, few, many or no size at all.

v_gene	abundance	j_gene	d_gene	CDR3nt	CDR3aa
TRBV10-1	once	TRBJ1-1	TRBD1	TGCGCCAGCAGTGCAGGGGGTGGAAACACTGAAGCTTTCTTT	CASSAGGGNTEAFF
TRBV10-3	NA	TRBJ1-2	NA	TGTGCCATCAGCGGGACTGATTATGGCTACACCTTC	CAISGTDYGYTF
TRBV15	NA	TRBJ2-1	NA	TGTGCCACCAGCCCTCACCGGGACTCGTCCCATGAGCAGTTCTTC	CATSPHRDSSHEQFF
TRBV6-6	NA	TRBJ2-7	NA	TGTGCCAGCAGGCCCCCGGGGGAGAGGGAGCAGTACTTC	CASRPPGEREQYF
TRBV7-2	few	TRBJ1-1	NA	TGTGCCAGCAGCCCGGGCCGGACATTGAACACTGAAGCTTTCTTT	CASSPGRTLNTEAFF
TRBV5-1	NA	TRBJ2-7	NA	TGCGCCAGCAGCTTGCATCGACAGGTTCCCTGGGGGCAGTACTTC	CASSLHRQVPWGQYF
TRBV14	NA	TRBJ1-2	NA	TGTGCCAGCAGTCACCTATTAAACTATGGCTACACCTTC	CASSHLLNYGYTF
TRBV10-3	few	TRBJ2-7	TRBD1	TGTGCCATCAGTGGTCCGGGACAGGCCTACGAGCAGTACTTC	CAISGPGQAYEQYF
TRBV28	NA	TRBJ1-2	NA	TGTGCCAGCAGTTTATTAAATGCCCTTGCGAACGGCTACACCTTC	CASSLLNALANGYTF
TRBV18	NA	TRBJ2-7	TRBD1	TGTGCCAGCTTAGCCACGGGACAGGGGGCACGCGAGCAGTACTTC	CASLATGQGAREQYF
TRBV4-1	NA	TRBJ2-7	NA	TGCGCCAGCAGCCAAACTTGGACAGCCATTTCCTACGAGCAGTACTTC	CASSQTWTAISYEQYF
TRBV5-4	NA	TRBJ2-7	TRBD1	TGTGCCAGCAGCAGTGACAGGGACGAGCAGTACTTC	CASSSDRDEQYF
TRBV28	NA	TRBJ1-1	TRBD1	TGTGCCAGCACCTACCTTCCTAGGGACAGAGAAGCTTTCTTT	CASTYLPRDREAFF
TRBV5-1	once	TRBJ1-1	TRBD1	TGCGCCAGTCAGCCAGACAGGGGATGGGATAACACTGAAGCTTTCTTT	CASQPDRGWDNTEAFF
TRBV7-2	few	TRBJ1-3	TRBD1	TGTGCCAGCAGCTTAGTTGGGACAGCTTATGGAAACACCATATATTTT	CASSLVGTAYGNTIYF
TRBV29-1	NA	TRBJ2-1	NA	TGCAGCGTTGAAGATTCGGGGAGGCCCTACAATGAGCAGTTCTTC	CSVEDSGRPYNEQFF
TRBV2	NA	TRBJ2-4	TRBD1	TGTGCCAGCTTAAGGACAGGAGCCAAAAACATTCAGTACTTC	CASLRTGAKNIQYF
TRBV11-2	NA	TRBJ2-5	TRBD1	TGTGCCAGCGGGCCCAGGGGGAGTTTAGAATCCCAGCAAGAGACCCAGTACTTC	CASGPRGSLESQQETQYF
TRBV5-8	NA	TRBJ1-3	NA	TGTGCCAGCAGCTTAAGAGGAGGAAACACCATATATTTT	CASSLRGGNTIYF
TRBV28	NA	TRBJ2-7	TRBD1	TGTGCCAGCAGTGAACAGGGGTCCTACGAGCAGTACTTC	CASSEQGSYEQYF
TRBV15	NA	TRBJ2-1	TRBD2	TGTGCCACCAGCGGGGGACTAGCACACAATGAGCAGTTCTTC	CATSGGLAHNEQFF
TRBV5-4	NA	TRBJ2-5	TRBD1	TGTGCCAGCAGCTTGGCCCCCCCATCGACAGGGTCGGGAAAAGAGACCCAGTACTTC	CASSLAPPSTGSGKETQYF
TRBV28	NA	TRBJ1-1	NA	TGTGCCAGCAGTTCCCCCGATATGAGCTTCATGAACACTGAAGCTTTCTTT	CASSSPDMSFMNTEAFF
TRBV6-4	few	TRBJ2-1	TRBD1	TGTGCCAGCAGTGACTCGGAGACAGGGGGCAATGAGCAGTTCTTC	CASSDSETGGNEQFF
TRBV30	NA	TRBJ1-4	NA	TGTGCCTGGGACAGTTCCGACCGGGTTGAAAAACTGTTTTTT	CAWDSSDRVEKLFF
TRBV6-1	NA	TRBJ1-1	NA	TGTGCCAGCAGGCCCTCAGGGTCGTCTTGGGAAGCTTTCTTT	CASRPSGSSWEAFF
TRBV4-2	NA	TRBJ2-1	TRBD2	TGTGCCAGCAGCCAAGATCCGGGACTACGTCACAATGAGCAGTTCTTC	CASSQDPGLRHNEQFF
TRBV4-2	NA	TRBJ1-1	TRBD1	TGTGCCAGCAGCCGAGGGACAGGGTCCACTGAAGCTTTCTTT	CASSRGTGSTEAFF
TRBV5-1	NA	TRBJ1-3	TRBD1	TGCGCCAGCGCCACAGGGGGCACTGGAAACACCATATATTTT	CASATGGTGNTIYF
TRBV5-1	NA	TRBJ2-6	TRBD2	TGCGCCAGCAGCTGGACCGGGACTAGGGGCTCTGGGGCCAACGTCCTGACTTTC	CASSWTGTRGSGANVLTF
TRBV2	NA	TRBJ1-3	TRBD1	TGTGCCAGCATTAAGGGACAGAACTCTGGAAACACCATATATTTT	CASIKGQNSGNTIYF
TRBV7-9	NA	TRBJ1-5	NA	TGTGCCAGCAGCTTAGAAAGCTTCAATCAGCCCCAGCATTTT	CASSLESFNQPQHF
TRBV4-2	NA	TRBJ1-4	TRBD1	TGTGCCAGCAGCCAGAGCCAGGGGGCGGATAATGAAAAACTGTTTTTT	CASSQSQGADNEKLFF
TRBV11-3	NA	TRBJ2-3	TRBD2	TGTGCCAGCAGCTTAGTCCCGGGACTACCGCAGTATTTT	CASSLVPGLPQYF
TRBV2	NA	TRBJ2-4	TRBD2	TGTGCCAGCAGTGCGACTAGCGGGAGCGACATTCAGTACTTC	CASSATSGSDIQYF
TRBV7-3	NA	TRBJ1-1	NA	TGTGCCAGCAGCTTAACAGGCGGTATTAACACTGAAGCTTTCTTT	CASSLTGGINTEAFF
TRBV7-9	NA	TRBJ2-7	TRBD1	TGTGCCAGCAGCTTAGCGGGGTACAGGGGCGAGCAGTACTTC	CASSLAGYRGEQYF
TRBV5-1	NA	TRBJ2-1	TRBD2	TGCGCCAGCAGCTCCGGACTAGCGGGAGGGCCTTATGAGCAGTTCTTC	CASSSGLAGGPYEQFF
TRBV27	NA	TRBJ1-5	NA	TGTGCCAGCAGTCGAACTTCCCCGCGGGGCCATGGGCCCCAGCCCCAGCATTTT	CASSRTSPRGHGPQPQHF
TRBV18	NA	TRBJ1-1	TRBD1	TGTGCCAGCTCACCGCTTCCGGGACAGACGGCTTTCTTT	CASSPLPGQTAFF